This T cell receptor (beta chain) was captured in a study of OX40 agonist ivuxolimab in advanced cancers. Study background: The patients got ivuxolimab, which is an agonistic anti-OX40 (CD134) antibody. Findings and limits, study-wide: Partly responding patients at 0.1-3.0 mg/kg showed some of the smallest clonal expansion. Clones of CD4+ and CD8+ blood T cells grew by week 6 at doses of 0.1 to 3.0 mg/kg.

Of note for this clone: Antigen specificity is unknown.

Repertoires were generated with immunoSEQ multiplex PCR, while TCRdb's copy carries only in-frame clones and drops some. This table has approximately 80,000 clones, more than 80% appearing once. Germline V gene sequence: CDR1 SGDLS, CDR2 YYNGEE. The CDR3 totals 14 residues. The ends were cut back, 2 bases at V and 4 bases at J, with 12 bases in the middle. Sequencing used CD4+ or CD8+ T cells sorted from blood, obtained in a trial of the OX40 agonist ivuxolimab. This TCR derives from an adult with an advanced solid tumor such as melanoma, head and neck, liver or kidney cancer. The chain is built from TRBV9 and TRBJ1-2; D is perhaps TRBD1 (6 bases). CDR3 in DNA: TGTGCCAGCAGCGTCGGGGACATTGCCTATGGCTACACCTTC. Protein product: CASSVGDIAYGYTF.